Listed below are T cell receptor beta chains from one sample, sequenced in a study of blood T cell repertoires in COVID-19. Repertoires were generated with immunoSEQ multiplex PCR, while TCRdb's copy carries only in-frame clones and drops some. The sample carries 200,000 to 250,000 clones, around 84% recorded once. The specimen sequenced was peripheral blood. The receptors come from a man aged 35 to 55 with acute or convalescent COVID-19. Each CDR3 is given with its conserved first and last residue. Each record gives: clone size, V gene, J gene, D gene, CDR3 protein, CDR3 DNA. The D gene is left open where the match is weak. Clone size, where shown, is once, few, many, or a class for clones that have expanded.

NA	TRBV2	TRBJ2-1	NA	CASSDGRVIFF	TGTGCCAGCAGTGATGGTAGAGTGATCTTCTTC
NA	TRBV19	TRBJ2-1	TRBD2	CASRIGGRNEQFF	TGTGCCAGTAGAATCGGGGGGAGGAATGAGCAGTTCTTC
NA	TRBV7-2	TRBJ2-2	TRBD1	CASRRRQGRETGELFF	TGTGCCAGCAGGCGGAGACAGGGCAGGGAAACCGGGGAGCTGTTTTTT
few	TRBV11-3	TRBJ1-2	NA	CASSLAGRRGSNYGYTF	TGTGCCAGCAGCTTAGCCGGGAGACGGGGAAGTAACTATGGCTACACCTTC
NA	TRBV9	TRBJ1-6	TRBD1	CASSQKGQLSPLHF	TGTGCCAGCAGCCAGAAGGGACAGCTTTCACCCCTCCACTTT
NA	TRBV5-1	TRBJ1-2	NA	CASMGAIGDLNYGYTF	TGCGCCAGCATGGGGGCTATTGGGGATTTGAACTATGGCTACACCTTC
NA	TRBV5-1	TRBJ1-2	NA	CASSPRGEGYTF	TGCGCCAGCAGCCCGCGGGGAGAAGGCTACACCTTC
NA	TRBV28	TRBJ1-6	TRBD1	CASSSGQGTSPLHF	TGTGCCAGCAGTTCCGGACAGGGTACTTCACCCCTCCACTTT
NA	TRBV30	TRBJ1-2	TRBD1	CAWSRGIGYGYTF	TGTGCCTGGTCCAGGGGGATTGGCTATGGCTACACCTTC
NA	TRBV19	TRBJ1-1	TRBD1	CASSVLTGGGVNTEAFF	TGTGCCAGTAGTGTCCTGACAGGGGGCGGGGTGAACACTGAAGCTTTCTTT
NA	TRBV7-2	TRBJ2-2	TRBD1	CASSLNRQGAGLAGELFF	TGTGCCAGCAGCTTGAACAGACAGGGGGCCGGCCTCGCCGGGGAGCTGTTTTTT
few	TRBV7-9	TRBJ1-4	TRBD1	CASSKDRGDEKLFF	TGTGCCAGCAGCAAGGACAGGGGGGATGAAAAACTGTTTTTT
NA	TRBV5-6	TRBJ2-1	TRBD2	CASSTDRGGEQFF	TGTGCCAGCAGCACTGACCGGGGGGGTGAGCAGTTCTTC
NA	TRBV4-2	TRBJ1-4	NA	CASSQGSGANEKLFF	TGTGCCAGCAGCCAGGGATCGGGAGCTAATGAAAAACTGTTTTTT
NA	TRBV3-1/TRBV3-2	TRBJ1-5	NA	CASSQGNGQRQPQHF	TGTGCCAGCAGCCAGGGAAACGGACAGAGGCAGCCCCAGCATTTT
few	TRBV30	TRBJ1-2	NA	CAWNQGIYGYTF	TGTGCCTGGAACCAGGGAATCTATGGCTACACCTTC
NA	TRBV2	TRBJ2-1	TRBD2	CASSPLAVQRFF	TGTGCCAGCAGTCCACTAGCGGTACAACGGTTCTTC
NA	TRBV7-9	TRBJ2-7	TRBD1	CASSGQGNGYEQYF	TGTGCCAGCAGCGGACAGGGGAACGGCTACGAGCAGTACTTC
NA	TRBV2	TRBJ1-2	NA	CASSGDSSGGYTF	TGTGCCAGCAGTGGGGACTCCTCGGGAGGCTACACCTTC
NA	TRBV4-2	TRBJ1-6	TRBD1	CASSQEFRQGYSPLHF	TGTGCCAGCAGCCAAGAGTTTCGACAGGGCTATTCACCCCTCCACTTT